Listed below are T cell receptor beta chains from one sample, sequenced in a study of T cells in localized non-small cell lung cancer. Clones were sequenced by immunoSEQ multiplex PCR, and TCRdb holds only the in-frame ones, with some missing. The table lists roughly 38,000 clones, about 90% of them singletons. The input for sequencing was peripheral blood, taken before any cancer treatment. The receptors come from a woman aged 40-75 years with stage I lung adenocarcinoma. Both conserved end residues are part of each CDR3. D genes are given only for firm matches. Clone size is not always given. Where it is, it says once, few, many or a class for expanded clones.

D,J,V,size,CDR3,DNA
-,TRBJ2-5,TRBV7-2,-,CASSLVVFGETQYF,TGTGCCAGCAGCTTAGTGGTTTTTGGAGAGACCCAGTACTTC
TRBD1,TRBJ2-2,TRBV19,-,CASSTAGGNGELFF,TGTGCCAGTAGTACCGCAGGGGGTAACGGGGAGCTGTTTTTT
-,TRBJ2-7,TRBV7-9,-,CASSLRDGPPYEQYF,TGTGCCAGCAGCCTCCGGGACGGACCCCCCTACGAGCAGTACTTC
TRBD1,TRBJ1-2,TRBV6-1,-,CASSELDRDWDGYTF,TGTGCCAGCAGTGAGTTGGACAGGGATTGGGATGGCTACACCTTC
-,TRBJ2-1,TRBV5-1,-,CASSLVGTGAVTSTSYNEQFF,TGCGCCAGCAGCTTGGTGGGGACAGGAGCCGTGACTAGCACCTCCTACAATGAGCAGTTCTTC
TRBD1,TRBJ1-1,TRBV19,-,CASRTTGSTEAFF,TGTGCCAGTAGGACGACAGGGAGCACTGAAGCTTTCTTT
-,TRBJ2-1,TRBV5-1,-,CASSPQGWAAEQFF,TGCGCCAGCAGCCCCCAGGGGTGGGCGGCTGAGCAGTTCTTC
TRBD1,TRBJ2-3,TRBV28,-,CASSAGTGDTDTQYF,TGTGCCAGCAGTGCCGGGACAGGGGACACAGATACGCAGTATTTT
-,TRBJ2-7,TRBV6-1,-,CASSESGSGASYEQYF,TGTGCCAGCAGTGAGAGTGGTAGCGGCGCTTCCTACGAGCAGTACTTC
-,TRBJ2-7,TRBV13,once,CASSKAGQALTSYEQYF,TGTGCCAGCAGTAAAGCGGGACAGGCTTTAACCTCCTACGAGCAGTACTTC
-,TRBJ1-1,TRBV28,-,CASRWGVEAEAFF,TGTGCCAGCAGATGGGGGGTTGAGGCTGAAGCTTTCTTT
-,TRBJ1-1,TRBV20-1,-,CSRSANTEAFF,TGCAGCCGGTCAGCTAACACTGAAGCTTTCTTT
TRBD1,TRBJ2-1,TRBV6-6,-,CASKLRTGIHEQFF,TGTGCCAGCAAACTACGGACAGGGATACATGAGCAGTTCTTC
-,TRBJ2-1,TRBV28,-,CASRNTGLSYNEQFF,TGTGCCAGCAGAAATACAGGGTTGTCCTACAATGAGCAGTTCTTC
-,TRBJ1-2,TRBV5-1,-,CASSLEPVQNYGYTF,TGCGCCAGCAGCTTGGAACCAGTGCAAAACTATGGCTACACCTTC
TRBD1,TRBJ2-5,TRBV5-1,-,CASSVAGGSNGETQYF,TGCGCCAGCAGCGTCGCAGGGGGCTCGAACGGAGAGACCCAGTACTTC
-,TRBJ2-2,TRBV18,-,CASSPQGTGELFF,TGTGCCAGCTCACCTCAGGGCACTGGGGAGCTGTTTTTT
TRBD1,TRBJ1-6,TRBV2,-,CASRDRTGGRSPLHF,TGTGCCAGCAGGGATCGGACAGGAGGGCGGTCACCCCTCCACTTT
-,TRBJ2-3,TRBV4-2,-,CASSQDFSFGTPMPDTQYF,TGTGCCAGCAGCCAAGATTTTTCCTTTGGGACTCCAATGCCAGATACGCAGTATTTT
TRBD2,TRBJ2-7,TRBV10-3,-,CAITTPERGTYEQYF,TGTGCCATCACCACCCCCGAGCGGGGGACCTACGAGCAGTACTTC
-,TRBJ1-1,TRBV7-9,-,CASSFPGKATPGEAFF,TGTGCCAGCAGCTTCCCCGGGAAAGCGACGCCGGGGGAAGCTTTCTTT
TRBD1,TRBJ2-3,TRBV28,-,CASSLTGTGWLTDTQYF,TGTGCCAGCAGTTTAACCGGGACAGGGTGGTTGACAGATACGCAGTATTTT
-,TRBJ2-7,TRBV5-4,-,CASSLASGDSYEQYF,TGTGCCAGCAGCTTGGCGTCGGGGGACTCCTACGAGCAGTACTTC
TRBD1,TRBJ1-5,TRBV19,-,CASSPTGDQPQHF,TGTGCCAGTAGTCCCACAGGGGACCAGCCCCAGCATTTT
-,TRBJ1-3,TRBV25-1,-,CASSDRRSGNTIYF,TGTGCCAGCAGTGACCGTCGATCTGGAAACACCATATATTTT
-,TRBJ2-2,TRBV14,-,CASSPFLLNTGELFF,TGTGCCAGCAGCCCCTTCCTTCTTAACACCGGGGAGCTGTTTTTT
-,TRBJ2-5,TRBV28,-,CASRRVQETQYF,TGTGCCAGCAGGAGGGTGCAAGAGACCCAGTACTTC
-,TRBJ2-3,TRBV7-9,-,CASSSTPRDTYTQYF,TGTGCCAGCAGCTCCACGCCCCGGGACACCTATACGCAGTATTTT
-,TRBJ2-5,TRBV6-1,-,CASEQGRRETQYF,TGTGCCAGCGAGCAGGGTAGGCGAGAGACCCAGTACTTC
TRBD1,TRBJ1-4,TRBV5-6,once,CASKLQGADEKLFF,TGTGCCAGCAAGCTTCAGGGGGCAGACGAAAAACTGTTTTTT
-,TRBJ1-1,TRBV10-3,once,CAISESSYRVAEAFF,TGTGCCATCAGTGAGTCATCTTACAGGGTGGCTGAAGCTTTCTTT
-,TRBJ2-2,TRBV7-9,-,CASSHQGFLYTGELFF,TGTGCCAGCAGCCACCAGGGGTTTTTGTACACCGGGGAGCTGTTTTTT
TRBD1,TRBJ2-7,TRBV19,-,CASMGQGGYEQYF,TGTGCCAGTATGGGACAGGGGGGATACGAGCAGTACTTC
-,TRBJ2-5,TRBV9,-,CASSSSGIQETQYF,TGTGCCAGCAGTTCCAGCGGAATCCAAGAGACCCAGTACTTC
-,TRBJ1-5,TRBV6-5,-,CASSTVNQPQHF,TGTGCCAGCAGCACCGTCAATCAGCCCCAGCATTTT
TRBD1,TRBJ2-5,TRBV11-1,-,CASSLGDRGQETQYF,TGTGCCAGCAGCTTAGGGGACAGGGGCCAAGAGACCCAGTACTTC
-,TRBJ2-7,TRBV7-2,few,CASSSHPGTAGEQYF,TGTGCCAGCAGCTCCCACCCTGGGACAGCGGGCGAGCAGTACTTC
-,TRBJ1-2,TRBV5-1,-,CASSLVAGSDSYTF,TGCGCCAGCAGCTTGGTGGCAGGATCTGATAGCTACACCTTC
-,TRBJ2-7,TRBV28,-,CASSRVGSWARKAYEQYF,TGTGCCAGCAGCCGCGTGGGGAGTTGGGCCCGAAAGGCCTACGAGCAGTACTTC
-,TRBJ2-3,TRBV7-2,-,CASSFGLKSPDTQYF,TGTGCCAGCAGCTTCGGACTAAAAAGCCCAGATACGCAGTATTTT
-,TRBJ1-4,TRBV4-2,few,CASSQESVAYRANEKLFF,TGTGCCAGCAGCCAAGAATCAGTGGCCTACAGAGCTAATGAAAAACTGTTTTTT
-,TRBJ1-1,TRBV5-1,-,CASSWDTTWATEAFF,TGCGCCAGCAGCTGGGACACAACCTGGGCCACTGAAGCTTTCTTT
-,TRBJ1-1,TRBV6-5,-,CASSLSAYMNTEAFF,TGTGCCAGCAGCCTCTCCGCTTACATGAACACTGAAGCTTTCTTT
-,TRBJ1-1,TRBV5-1,-,CASSLVGQPLTEAFF,TGCGCCAGCAGCTTGGTCGGCCAACCCCTTACTGAAGCTTTCTTT
-,TRBJ2-3,TRBV27,-,CASSQSPGWDTQYF,TGTGCCAGCAGTCAATCCCCGGGCTGGGATACGCAGTATTTT
-,TRBJ2-5,TRBV5-1,few,CASREGETQYF,TGCGCCAGCAGGGAAGGAGAGACCCAGTACTTC
-,TRBJ1-5,TRBV29-1,-,CSVEGPAGQPQHF,TGCAGCGTTGAAGGGCCAGCTGGGCAGCCCCAGCATTTT
-,TRBJ2-3,TRBV7-9,-,CASSLILAGTDTQYF,TGTGCCAGCAGCTTAATACTCGCGGGCACAGATACGCAGTATTTT
-,TRBJ2-7,TRBV5-1,-,CASNPGTHEQYF,TGCGCCAGCAACCCGGGCACCCACGAGCAGTACTTC
-,TRBJ2-3,TRBV18,-,CASSMQNTDTQYF,TGTGCCAGCTCAATGCAGAACACAGATACGCAGTATTTT
-,TRBJ2-7,TRBV2,-,CASRFYEQYF,TGTGCCAGCAGGTTCTACGAGCAGTACTTC
-,TRBJ2-5,TRBV2,-,CASRARQVQETQYF,TGTGCCAGCAGGGCCAGACAGGTTCAAGAGACCCAGTACTTC